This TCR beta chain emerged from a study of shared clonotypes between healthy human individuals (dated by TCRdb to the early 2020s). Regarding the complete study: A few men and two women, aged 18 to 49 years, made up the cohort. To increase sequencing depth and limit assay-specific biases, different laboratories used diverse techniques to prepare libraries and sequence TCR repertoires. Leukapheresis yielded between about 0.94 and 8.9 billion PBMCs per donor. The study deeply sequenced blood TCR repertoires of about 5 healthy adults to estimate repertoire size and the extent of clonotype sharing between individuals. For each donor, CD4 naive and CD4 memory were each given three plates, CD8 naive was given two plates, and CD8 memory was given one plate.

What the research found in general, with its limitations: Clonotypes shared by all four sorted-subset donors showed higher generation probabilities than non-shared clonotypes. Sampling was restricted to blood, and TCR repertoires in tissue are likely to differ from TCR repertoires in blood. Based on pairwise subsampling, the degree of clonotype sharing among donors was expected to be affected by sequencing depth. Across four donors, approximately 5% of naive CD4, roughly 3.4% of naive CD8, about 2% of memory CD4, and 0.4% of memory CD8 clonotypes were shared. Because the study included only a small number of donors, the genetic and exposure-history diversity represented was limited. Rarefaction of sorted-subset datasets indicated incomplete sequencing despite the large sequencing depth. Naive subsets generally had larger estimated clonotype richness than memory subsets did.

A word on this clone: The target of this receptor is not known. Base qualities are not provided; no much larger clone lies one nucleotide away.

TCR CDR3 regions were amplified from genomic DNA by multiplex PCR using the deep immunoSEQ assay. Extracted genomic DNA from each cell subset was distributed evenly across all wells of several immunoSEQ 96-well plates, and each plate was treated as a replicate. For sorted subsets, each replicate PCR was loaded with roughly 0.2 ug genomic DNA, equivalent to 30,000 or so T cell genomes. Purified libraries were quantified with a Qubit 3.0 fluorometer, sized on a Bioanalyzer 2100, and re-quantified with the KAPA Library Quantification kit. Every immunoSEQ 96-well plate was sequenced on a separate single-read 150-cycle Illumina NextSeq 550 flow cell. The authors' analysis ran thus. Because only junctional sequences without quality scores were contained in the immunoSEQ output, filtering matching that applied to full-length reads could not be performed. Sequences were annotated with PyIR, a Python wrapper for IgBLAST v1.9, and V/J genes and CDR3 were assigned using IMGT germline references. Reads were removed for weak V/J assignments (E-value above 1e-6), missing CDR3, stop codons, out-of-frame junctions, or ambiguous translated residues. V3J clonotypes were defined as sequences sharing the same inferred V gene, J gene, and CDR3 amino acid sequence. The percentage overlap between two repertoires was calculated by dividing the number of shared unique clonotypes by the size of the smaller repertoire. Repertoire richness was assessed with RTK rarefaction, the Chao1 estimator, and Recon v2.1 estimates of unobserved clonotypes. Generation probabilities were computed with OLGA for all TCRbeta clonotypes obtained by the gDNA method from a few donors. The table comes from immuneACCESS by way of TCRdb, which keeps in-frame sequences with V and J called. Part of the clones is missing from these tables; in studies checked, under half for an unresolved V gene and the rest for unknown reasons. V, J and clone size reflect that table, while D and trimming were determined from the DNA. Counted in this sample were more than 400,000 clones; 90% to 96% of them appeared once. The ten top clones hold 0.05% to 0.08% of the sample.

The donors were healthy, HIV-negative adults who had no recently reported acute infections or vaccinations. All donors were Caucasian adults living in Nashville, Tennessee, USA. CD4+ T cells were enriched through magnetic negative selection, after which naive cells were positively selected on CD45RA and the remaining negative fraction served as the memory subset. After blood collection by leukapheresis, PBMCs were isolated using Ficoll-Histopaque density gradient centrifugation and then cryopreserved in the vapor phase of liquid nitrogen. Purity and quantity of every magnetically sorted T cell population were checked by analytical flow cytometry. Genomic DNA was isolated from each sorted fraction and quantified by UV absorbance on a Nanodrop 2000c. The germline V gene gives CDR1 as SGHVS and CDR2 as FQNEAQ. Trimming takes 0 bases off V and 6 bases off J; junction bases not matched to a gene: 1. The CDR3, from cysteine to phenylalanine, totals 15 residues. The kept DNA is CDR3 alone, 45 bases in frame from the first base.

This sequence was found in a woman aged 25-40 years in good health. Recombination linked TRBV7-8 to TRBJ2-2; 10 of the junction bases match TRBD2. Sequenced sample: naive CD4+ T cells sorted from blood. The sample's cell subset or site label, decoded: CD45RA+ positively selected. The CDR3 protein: CASSLASGRAGELFF. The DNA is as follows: TGTGCCAGCAGCTTAGCGAGCGGGAGGGCCGGGGAGCTGTTTTTT.